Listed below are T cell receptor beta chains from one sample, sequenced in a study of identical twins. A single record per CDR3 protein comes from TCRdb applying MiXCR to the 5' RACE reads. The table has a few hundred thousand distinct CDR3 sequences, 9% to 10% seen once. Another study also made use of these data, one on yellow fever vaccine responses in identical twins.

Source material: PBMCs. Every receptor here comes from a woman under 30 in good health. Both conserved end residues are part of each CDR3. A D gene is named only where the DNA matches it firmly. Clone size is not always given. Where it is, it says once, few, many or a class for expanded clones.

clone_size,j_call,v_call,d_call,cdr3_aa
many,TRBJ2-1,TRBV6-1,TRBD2,CATGLAGSSYNEQFF
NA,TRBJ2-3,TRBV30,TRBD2,CAWSPGGATQYF
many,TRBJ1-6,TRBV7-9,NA,CASSLVLSYNSPLHF
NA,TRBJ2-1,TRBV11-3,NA,CASSKGDFKQFF
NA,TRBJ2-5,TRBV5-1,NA,CASSPAGARETQYF
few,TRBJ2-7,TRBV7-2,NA,CASTLGRGKGGYEQYF
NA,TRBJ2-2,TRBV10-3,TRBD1,CAISEDRDPGELFF
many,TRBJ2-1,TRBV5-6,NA,CASFWGSGQLYNEQFF
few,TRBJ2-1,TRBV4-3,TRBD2,CASSQDHAGGPWVEQFF
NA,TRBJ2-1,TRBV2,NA,CAFSPHGAGASSYNEQFF
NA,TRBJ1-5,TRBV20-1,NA,CCARDIKGDGNQPQHF
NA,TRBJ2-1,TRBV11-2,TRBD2,CASSPQSSGRFRGDEQFF
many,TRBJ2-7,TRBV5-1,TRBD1,CASSQRQGYEQYF
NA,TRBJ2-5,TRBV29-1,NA,CSVVAIGLIETQYF
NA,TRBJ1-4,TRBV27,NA,CASRPTGLAGELFF
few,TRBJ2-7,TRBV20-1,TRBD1,CSAPGQGVNYEQYF
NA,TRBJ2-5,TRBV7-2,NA,CASSLWSQGVETQYF
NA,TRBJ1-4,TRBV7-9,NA,CASSLEGQTNEKLFF
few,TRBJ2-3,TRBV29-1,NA,CSVVWGVPDTQYF
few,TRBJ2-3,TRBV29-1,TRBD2,CSVEGTSGRATDTQYF
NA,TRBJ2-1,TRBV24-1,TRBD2,CATSLASGTTYNEQFF
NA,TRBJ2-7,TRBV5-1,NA,CASSLARQNEQYF
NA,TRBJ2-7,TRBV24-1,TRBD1,CAASDGQGLDHVGGSLYEQYF
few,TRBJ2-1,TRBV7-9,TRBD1,CASSYPGTGINEQFF
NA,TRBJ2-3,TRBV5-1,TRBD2,CASSLVISGPSTDTQYF
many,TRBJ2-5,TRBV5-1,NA,CASCLGHHQETQYF
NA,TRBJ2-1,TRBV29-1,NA,CSVVLRTSYNEQFF
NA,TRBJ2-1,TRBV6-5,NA,CASGSPNNEQFF
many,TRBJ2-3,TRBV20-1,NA,CSARDKQGLSTDTQYF
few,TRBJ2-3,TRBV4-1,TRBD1,CASSGQGQFSTDTQYF
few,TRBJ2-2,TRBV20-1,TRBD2,CSARDAALVGGRAGELFF
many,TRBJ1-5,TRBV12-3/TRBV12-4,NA,CASSLALGAAGDQPQHF
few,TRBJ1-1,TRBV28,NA,CASRGRTDTEAFF
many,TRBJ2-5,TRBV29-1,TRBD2,CSVASLAGGDVTETQYF
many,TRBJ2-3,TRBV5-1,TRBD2,CASSLLGGSTDTQYF
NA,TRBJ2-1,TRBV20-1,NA,CSARRDPPYNEQFF
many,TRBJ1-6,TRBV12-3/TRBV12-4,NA,CASTSHWKSPLHF
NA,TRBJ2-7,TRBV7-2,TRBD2,CASSNPSGLTYEQYF
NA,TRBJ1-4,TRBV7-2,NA,CASSRDGQSHVAEKLFF
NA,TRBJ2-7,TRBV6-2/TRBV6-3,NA,CASSVLDPRYEQYF
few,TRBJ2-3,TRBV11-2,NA,CASSLSYPTFSGSSTDTQYF
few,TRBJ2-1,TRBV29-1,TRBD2,CSAGLVNAYNEQFF
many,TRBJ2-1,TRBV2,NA,CASSGGGQYNEQFF
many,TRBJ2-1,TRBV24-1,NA,CATSEPGAVEQFF
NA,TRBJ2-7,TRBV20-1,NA,CSLHPTGTRNEQYF
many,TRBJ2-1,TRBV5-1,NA,CASSLIDEQFF
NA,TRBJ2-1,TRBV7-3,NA,CASSLIGSPYNEQFF
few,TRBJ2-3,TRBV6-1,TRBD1,CASRDTGETDTQYF
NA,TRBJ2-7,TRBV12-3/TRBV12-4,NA,CASSSLPGPRFTYEQYF
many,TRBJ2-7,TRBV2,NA,CASRSGLSYEQYF
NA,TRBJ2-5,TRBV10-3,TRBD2,CAITPGLAGGQETQYF
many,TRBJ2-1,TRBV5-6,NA,CASSLGKVGYNEQFF
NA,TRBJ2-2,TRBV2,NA,CASSDTENTGELFF
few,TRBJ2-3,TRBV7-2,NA,CASSFQKTSTDTQYF
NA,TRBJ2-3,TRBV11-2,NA,CASSLGARGRNTQYF
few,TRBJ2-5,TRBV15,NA,CATSRDTGTRVAQYF
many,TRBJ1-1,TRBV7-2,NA,CASSTREGIAFF